Listed here are 23 T cell receptor beta chains from one sample, sequenced in a study of shared clonotypes between healthy human individuals. CD8 cells regarded as naive lacked CD45RO, were positively chosen for CCR7, and omitted terminally differentiated effector memory CD45RA+ cells. The assay was immunoSEQ multiplex PCR, and TCRdb's table has in-frame clones only and misses some. In the table there are under 2,000,000 clones, around 96% of which are singletons. The sample taken for sequencing was naive CD8+ T cells sorted from blood. The source of these receptors is a man aged 18 to 30 in good health.

This chain links TRBV10-3 with TRBJ2-1; 10 nucleotides align to TRBD2. V was pared by 0 bases and J by 0 bases, with 2 bases of the junction left unmatched. The CDR3 consists of 17 residues. Germline CDR1 ENHRY, CDR2 SYGVKD. CDR3 sequence (DNA): TGTGCCATCAGTGAGTCGCTAGCGGGAGACTCCTACAATGAGCAGTTCTTC. It yields the protein CAISESLAGDSYNEQFF.

This rearrangement joins TRBV4-1 to TRBJ2-7; 9 nucleotides agree with TRBD1. Germline CDR1 reads MGHRA; CDR2 reads YSYEKL. V shed 1 base, J shed 2 bases, and the junction held 3 bases outside the gene matches. This CDR3 has 15 residues. The CDR3 sequence: CASSQVRDRAYEQYF. CDR3 bases: TGCGCCAGCAGCCAAGTCCGGGACAGGGCCTACGAGCAGTACTTC.

The chain combines TRBV14 with TRBJ2-3, with D tentatively TRBD2 (5 bases). The V end lost 2 bases, the J end lost 3 bases, and 15 bases lay between the germline ends. From germline, CDR1 is SGHDN and CDR2 FVKESK. The CDR3 has 16 residues. The CDR3 spells CASSQPVLGITDTQYF. The CDR3 bases are TGTGCCAGCAGCCAACCCGTACTAGGTATTACAGATACGCAGTATTTT.

The chain combines TRBV10-2 with TRBJ1-3; D possibly corresponds to TRBD1 (6 bases). Trimming cost V 4 bases and J 4 bases, with 11 bases left between them. Per germline, CDR1 WSHSY and CDR2 SAAADI. The CDR3 extends over 14 amino acids. The CDR3 here is CASSGTERGNTIYF. Written as DNA, the CDR3 is TGCGCCAGCAGTGGGACAGAAAGAGGAAACACCATATATTTT.

The chain carries TRBV10-3 and TRBJ2-3; D not certain. The germline V gene encodes CDR1 ENHRY and CDR2 SYGVKD. V gave up 4 bases and J gave up 6 bases, with 5 bases separating them. This CDR3 spans 11 amino acids. CDR3 residues: CAISGSDTQYF. The DNA for the CDR3 is TGTGCCATCAGTGGGTCTGATACGCAGTATTTT.

The chain recombines TRBV7-9 with TRBJ2-2; no definite D call. The CDR3 is 15 amino acids. Between the trimmed V and J ends, which lost 0 bases and 1 base, there was a span of 6 bases. CDR1 SEHNR and CDR2 FQNEAQ come from the germline V gene (reference sequence). The CDR3 DNA follows: TGTGCCAGCAGCTTAGCGACCCTGAACACCGGGGAGCTGTTTTTT. Translated, it gives CASSLATLNTGELFF.

The V and J genes are TRBV29-1 and TRBJ2-7, with TRBD1 identical over 8 bases. J lost 0 bases, V lost 0 bases, and 1 base had no gene match. From germline, CDR1 is SQVTM and CDR2 ANQGSEA. The CDR3 is made up of 14 amino acids. The CDR3 loop is CSVEDGQGSYEQYF. CDR3 sequence (DNA): TGCAGCGTTGAAGACGGACAGGGCTCCTACGAGCAGTACTTC.

The gene calls are TRBV25-1 and TRBJ2-5; perhaps TRBD2 as D (6 bases). The end of the DNA is better explained by TRBJ2-7, so the J call may be wrong. There are 13 residues in the CDR3. Germline V CDR1 and CDR2: MGHDK, SYGVNS. The CDR3 sequence: CASSVGGSYEQYF. CDR3 coding DNA: TGTGCCAGCAGTGTGGGGGGTTCCTACGAGCAGTACTTC.

The CDR3 coding sequence is TGCGCCAGCAGCCAAGTGGCCATGACGGGGGGGCCACGGAATGAGCAGTTCTTC. It codes for CASSQVAMTGGPRNEQFF. The J gene is TRBJ2-1, the V gene TRBV4-1; 8 nucleotides align to TRBD2. The CDR3 has 18 residues. J was trimmed by 7 bases and V by 1 base; bases with no gene match: 15. CDR1 is MGHRA and CDR2 is YSYEKL in the germline V gene.

This clone was seen once. The J gene is TRBJ2-7, the V gene TRBV27, with D perhaps TRBD2 (6 bases). The germline CDR1 and CDR2 sequences are MNHEY and SMNVEV (reference sequence). The CDR3 extends over 16 amino acids. V lost 0 bases and J 2 bases, leaving 14 bases between the germline ends. CDR3: CASSLSIGTGAYEQYF. For the CDR3, the DNA is TGTGCCAGCAGTTTATCGATCGGGACTGGGGCCTACGAGCAGTACTTC.

V gene TRBV19 combines with J gene TRBJ2-1; 10 nucleotides align to TRBD2. V lost 3 bases and J lost 8; bases outside the gene matches: 7. Germline CDR1 LNHDA, CDR2 SQIVND (reference sequence). The CDR3 runs to 15 residues. CDR3 protein: CASSISGGLLDEQFF. The CDR3 nucleotides are TGTGCCAGTAGTATTAGCGGGGGGCTGTTGGATGAGCAGTTCTTC.

This sequence joins TRBV6-1 and TRBJ2-1, with D possibly TRBD1 on 5 matching bases. The V end was cut by 8 bases, the J end by 2 bases, with 16 bases between. This CDR3 is 15 amino acids long. Germline CDR1 and CDR2: MNHNS and SASEGT. The CDR3 sequence: CASGSDSSTYNEQFF. In DNA, the CDR3 is TGTGCCAGCGGAAGCGACAGTTCGACCTACAATGAGCAGTTCTTC.

This chain links TRBV27 with TRBJ2-7; the D gene could be TRBD1 or TRBD2 (5 bases each). The CDR3 has 15 amino acids. Between the trimmed V and J ends, which lost 6 bases and 3 bases, there was a span of 18 bases. Germline CDR1 MNHEY, CDR2 SMNVEV (reference sequence). In DNA form, the CDR3 reads TGTGCCAGCAGGCCGACCGGGGCTCTTCACTACGAGCAGTACTTC. This encodes CASRPTGALHYEQYF.

V usage is TRBV27 and J usage is TRBJ2-7; D is undetermined. This CDR3 comprises 15 residues. V was trimmed by 5 bases and J by 3 bases, leaving 17 bases between them. Germline CDR1 and CDR2: MNHEY and SMNVEV (reference sequence). CDR3 DNA sequence: TGTGCCAGCAGTCCAAGCTCTACCGGGTTCTACGAGCAGTACTTC. This translates into CASSPSSTGFYEQYF.

V usage is TRBV19 and J usage is TRBJ2-6; no clear D gene. V lost 3 bases and J 3 bases, leaving 3 bases between the germline ends. Germline assignment: CDR1 LNHDA and CDR2 SQIVND (reference sequence). The CDR3 extends over 13 amino acids. The CDR3 reads CASSMYGANVLTF. CDR3 bases: TGTGCCAGTAGTATGTATGGGGCCAACGTCCTGACTTTC.

V and J are TRBV28 and TRBJ1-1; 8 nucleotides align to TRBD1. Losses at the gene ends were 4 bases for V and 10 bases for J; bases not matched to a gene: 14. Germline V gene sequence: CDR1 MDHEN, CDR2 SYDVKM. The CDR3 consists of 15 residues. The CDR3 nucleotides are TGTGCCAGCAGTTCGATCGGCTTGACAGGGGATGGAGCTTTCTTT. Protein sequence: CASSSIGLTGDGAFF. The full variable domain, rest sourced from reference TRBV28 and TRBJ1-1, is DVKVTQSSRYLVKRTGEKVFLECVQDMDHENMFWYRQDPGLGLRLIYFSYDVKMKEKGDIPEGYSVSREKKERFSLILESASTNQTSMYLCASSSIGLTGDGAFFGQGTRLTVV.

This CDR3 is CSVTPSGTSGVSSYNEQFF. In DNA, the CDR3 is TGCAGCGTTACCCCCTCCGGGACTAGCGGGGTGAGCTCCTACAATGAGCAGTTCTTC. The chain recombines TRBV29-1 with TRBJ2-1, with TRBD2 identical over 13 bases. This CDR3 is built from 19 residues. Trimming took 5 bases from V and 0 from J; bases not matched to a gene: 13. The germline gives CDR1 SQVTM, CDR2 ANQGSEA.

For this clone: Other nucleotide sequences in the sample specify the same CDR3. The chain joins TRBV7-8 to TRBJ2-7; D may be TRBD1 (6 bases). V gave up 2 bases and J gave up 2 bases, with 10 bases separating them. Germline V gene sequence: CDR1 SGHVS, CDR2 FQNEAQ. The CDR3 sequence is 14 residues long. CDR3 sequence: CASSLRDITYEQYF. The CDR3 coding sequence is TGTGCCAGCAGCTTAAGGGACATTACCTACGAGCAGTACTTC.

As to this clone: This CDR3 is also generated by other DNA sequences in the sample. The chain joins TRBV11-2 to TRBJ2-7; weak D call: TRBD1 (6 bases). Germline CDR1 reads SGHAT; CDR2 reads FQNNGV. The V and J ends lost 3 bases and 0 bases respectively, with 9 bases between them. The CDR3 covers 14 residues. The CDR3 reads CASSFGTLSYEQYF. CDR3 DNA: TGTGCCAGCAGCTTTGGGACACTCTCCTACGAGCAGTACTTC.

The gene calls are TRBV14 and TRBJ2-5, with TRBD2 as a possible D gene (5 bases). The CDR3 extends over 14 amino acids. Per the germline V gene, CDR1 is SGHDN and CDR2 is FVKESK. V lost 0 bases to trimming and J lost 1 base, with 6 bases between them. CDR3 loop: CASSQEAAQETQYF. The CDR3 nucleotides are TGTGCCAGCAGCCAAGAAGCGGCCCAAGAGACCCAGTACTTC.

The chain uses TRBV11-2 and TRBJ2-1, with D perhaps matching TRBD1 (6 bases). The CDR3 runs to 15 residues. The ends were cut back, 0 bases at V and 4 bases at J, with 10 bases in the middle. Germline V gene data show CDR1 as SGHAT and CDR2 as FQNNGV. CDR3 DNA sequence: TGTGCCAGCAGCTTAGACGCAGGGGAGTACAATGAGCAGTTCTTC. Translating it yields CASSLDAGEYNEQFF.

The J gene is TRBJ2-7, the V gene TRBV2; TRBD2 matches at 7 bases. Losses at the gene ends were 2 bases for V and 3 bases for J; bases not matched to a gene: 10. CDR1 SNHLY and CDR2 FYNNEI come from the germline V gene. The CDR3 spans 16 residues. The CDR3 reads CASSETGGGPLYEQYF. The CDR3 region has the DNA TGTGCCAGCAGTGAAACGGGGGGAGGCCCTCTCTACGAGCAGTACTTC.

V gene TRBV6-1 combines with J gene TRBJ1-2, with unresolved D. This CDR3 comprises 15 residues. V lost 3 bases to trimming and J lost 2 bases, with 13 bases between them. The germline V gene has CDR1 MNHNS and CDR2 SASEGT. CDR3 in amino acids: CASSDYGLANYGYTF. The CDR3 DNA reads as TGTGCCAGCAGTGATTATGGCCTGGCAAACTATGGCTACACCTTC.